This TCR beta chain was sequenced during a study of graft-versus-host responses after intestinal transplantation. Background on the study: Multivisceral, liver-intestinal, or isolated intestinal grafts went to recipients. After anti-thymocyte globulin induction, recipients took tacrolimus and steroids for approximately three years.

Clones were sequenced by immunoSEQ multiplex PCR, and TCRdb holds only the in-frame ones, with some missing. The sample records about 110,000 clones, roughly 93% being singletons. Worth noting for this clone: Antigen: not known.

Findings and limits, study-wide: GvH clones appeared in recipient marrow, some first in ileum or blood. Across patients carrying graft-donor T cell macrochimerism, allografts held high graft-versus-host to host-versus-graft clonal ratios.

V gave up 6 bases and J gave up 2 bases; unmatched junction bases: 7. Looked up from germline, CDR1 is MNHEY and CDR2 is SMNVEV (reference sequence). The CDR3 is 15 amino acids. The rearrangement joins TRBV27 to TRBJ2-3; 8 nucleotides agree with TRBD1. The specimen comprised unstimulated CD8+ T cells sorted from spleen or lymph node cells, sampled before transplant. The clonotype comes from a human donor who was the organ donor for an intestinal transplant. The CDR3 bases are TGTGCCAGCAGCGACGGACAGGGATTCACAGATACGCAGTATTTT. Residues: CASSDGQGFTDTQYF.